Presented here are 5 T cell receptor beta chains from one specimen sequenced in a study of blood T cell repertoires in COVID-19. This table comes from immunoSEQ multiplex PCR, and its TCRdb copy is limited to in-frame clones, with some not included. The sample contains 90,000 to 150,000 clones, about four fifths of which appear only once. The sequencing sample was made of peripheral blood. Every receptor here comes from a woman over 75 with acute or convalescent COVID-19.

This clone was seen once. The chain is built from TRBV28 and TRBJ2-5; 7 nucleotides line up with TRBD2. Germline lookup yields CDR1 MDHEN and CDR2 SYDVKM. J gave up 4 bases and V 5 bases, and 10 bases lay outside the gene matches. The length of the CDR3 is 15 residues. CDR3 DNA: TGTGCCAGCAGTCCCCCCGGGGGGAAGAGAGAGACCCAGTACTTC. Amino acids: CASSPPGGKRETQYF.

This clone occurred once. This sequence joins TRBV28 and TRBJ2-3; tentatively, D is TRBD2 (5 bases). The V gene lost 6 bases and the J gene lost 5 bases, with 15 bases spanning the gap. This CDR3 is built from 14 residues. CDR1 is MDHEN, CDR2 SYDVKM, per germline. CDR3 in DNA: TGTGCCAGCAGCCAGCGGTCTGCCATAGATACGCAGTATTTT. Amino acids: CASSQRSAIDTQYF. The entire variable domain, with the rest obtained from reference TRBV28 and TRBJ2-3, is as follows: DVKVTQSSRYLVKRTGEKVFLECVQDMDHENMFWYRQDPGLGLRLIYFSYDVKMKEKGDIPEGYSVSREKKERFSLILESASTNQTSMYLCASSQRSAIDTQYFGPGTRLTVL.

This chain uses TRBV11-2 with TRBJ1-1; 9 bases agree with TRBD1. CDR3 length equals 15 residues. V shed 1 base and J 2 bases; nucleotides not matched to a gene: 2. Germline-derived CDR1 and CDR2 are SGHAT and FQNNGV. The CDR3 DNA sequence: TGTGCCAGCAGCTTAGGACAGGGGGAAAACACTGAAGCTTTCTTT. Protein: CASSLGQGENTEAFF.

This chain connects TRBV11-1 to TRBJ2-7, with 9 bases lining up with TRBD1. The CDR3 sequence is 15 residues long. V shed 4 bases and J 3 bases; nucleotides not matched to a gene: 7. Germline V CDR1 and CDR2: SGHAT, FQDESV (reference sequence). The CDR3 DNA reads as TGTGCCAGCAGCTCTCCCGGGACAGGGTACTACGAGCAGTACTTC. Translating it yields CASSSPGTGYYEQYF.

This chain links TRBV10-3 with TRBJ1-1; 7 bases line up with TRBD1. V trimming: 4 bases; J trimming: 3 bases; junction bases outside the gene matches: 5. CDR1 ENHRY and CDR2 SYGVKD come from the germline V gene. The CDR3 sequence is 14 residues long. The CDR3 DNA is TGTGCCATCAGTGGGACAGGCTTCGACACTGAAGCTTTCTTT. Translation gives CAISGTGFDTEAFF.